This TCR beta chain was found in a study of CD8+ T cells in alopecia areata. Across the study: Those treated were given oral tofacitinib at 5 to 10 mg twice daily. Overall study findings and caveats: Patients displayed less clarity in TCR sharing than mice, a finding possibly related to HLA.

The CDR3 loop spans 14 amino acids. Germline lookup yields CDR1 LNHDA and CDR2 SQIVND (reference sequence). Deletions cut 8 bases from V and 4 bases from J, with 15 bases between. Once RNA had been extracted, it was reverse transcribed into cDNA to act as the sequencing template. The repertoire was sequenced with immunoSEQ multiplex PCR; TCRdb's copy has only in-frame clones and lacks some. This sample has 65,000 to 75,000 clones, with approximately 46% found just once. Only a few counts were recorded for this clone. Its antigen remains unknown. The rearrangement links TRBV19 to TRBJ2-1; D might be TRBD2 (7 bases). This material consisted of CD8+ T cells sorted from blood, taken at week 0. The receptor was derived from a human donor with alopecia areata. CDR3 in amino acids: CASYRGAGYNEQFF. CDR3 DNA: TGTGCCAGTTATCGGGGGGCGGGGTACAATGAGCAGTTCTTC.